These 20 T cell receptor beta chains were all obtained from the same sample, sequenced in a study of CD8+ T cells in alopecia areata. Documented treatment: oral pan-JAK inhibitor, 5-10 mg twice daily. The authors extracted RNA and reverse transcribed it into cDNA as the sequencing template. Clones were sequenced by immunoSEQ multiplex PCR, and TCRdb holds only the in-frame ones, with some missing. The sample has a few hundred thousand clones; 30% to 40% are singletons. The source was CD4+ T cells sorted from blood, collected between weeks 30 and 35, from a patient treated with tofacitinib. These receptors all come from a human donor with alopecia areata.

This sequence joins TRBV7-6 and TRBJ2-1; 11 nucleotides match TRBD2. Germline CDR1 SGHVS, CDR2 FNYEAQ. With 5 bases clipped from V and 2 bases from J, the junction kept 8 bases outside the gene matches. The CDR3 runs to 17 residues. CDR3 coding DNA: TGTGCCAGCAGCCCGCGGACTAGCGGGTCCACCTACAATGAGCAGTTCTTC. It translates to CASSPRTSGSTYNEQFF.

This rearrangement joins TRBV28 to TRBJ2-7, with unresolved D. The V gene's germline CDR1 is MDHEN and CDR2 SYDVKM. CDR3 length: 15 residues. The germline V and J ends were trimmed by 2 bases and 6 bases, with 17 bases remaining between them. CDR3 sequence reads: CASSLGTARSTEQYF. The CDR3 DNA reads TGTGCCAGCAGTTTAGGTACAGCCCGTTCAACCGAGCAGTACTTC.

This clone was counted between two and nine times. The chain is built from TRBV10-3 and TRBJ1-1; D is undetermined. CDR3 length equals 12 residues. V lost 6 bases and J lost 4, with 9 bases in between. CDR1 and CDR2 (germline): ENHRY, SYGVKD. The CDR3 DNA reads TGTGCCATCAGGGGGATCGGCACTGAAGCTTTCTTT. Residues: CAIRGIGTEAFF.

The CDR3 spells CASSRSQREIATDTQYF. The CDR3 coding sequence is TGCGCCAGCAGTCGATCACAGCGGGAGATTGCCACAGATACGCAGTATTTT. V gene TRBV23-1 combines with J gene TRBJ2-3, with 8 bases that match TRBD2. TRBV23-1 is placed among ORFs of uncertain function. The CDR3 length is 17 residues. Unmatched junction bases numbered 11, after V lost 4 bases and J lost 2 bases.

This clone was seen only a few times. The chain employs TRBV5-4 and TRBJ2-3, with 7 bases that match TRBD2. V shed 2 bases and J 8 bases; nucleotides not matched to a gene: 8. Germline CDR1 and CDR2: SGHNT and YYREEE (reference sequence). The CDR3 covers 14 residues. For the CDR3, the DNA is TGTGCCAGCAGCTTATCCGGACTAGAGGGTACGCAGTATTTT. Its protein is CASSLSGLEGTQYF.

The chain carries TRBV7-9 and TRBJ1-1; D gene ambiguous. CDR3 length equals 14 residues. V was cut by 1 base and J by 8 bases, with 14 bases left in between. CDR1 SEHNR and CDR2 FQNEAQ come from the germline V gene (reference sequence). CDR3: CASSLVSGVREAFF. The CDR3 DNA sequence: TGTGCCAGCAGCTTAGTTTCCGGGGTCCGGGAAGCTTTCTTT. The whole variable domain, filled in from reference TRBV7-9 and TRBJ1-1, reads DTGVSQNPRHKITKRGQNVTFRCDPISEHNRLYWYRQTLGQGPEFLTYFQNEAQLEKSRLLSDRFSAERPKGSFSTLEIQRTEQGDSAMYLCASSLVSGVREAFFGQGTRLTVV.

The chain employs TRBV25-1 and TRBJ1-2; 10 bases agree with TRBD1. The CDR3 spans 15 residues. Germline V CDR1 and CDR2: MGHDK, SYGVNS. The junction had 5 bases not matched to a gene; V was cut back by 2 bases and J by 5 bases. CDR3 sequence: CASSEPGTGAYGYTF. CDR3 in DNA: TGTGCCAGCAGTGAACCCGGGACAGGGGCTTATGGCTACACCTTC.

This chain joins TRBV7-9 and TRBJ2-1; 7 positions match TRBD2. The CDR3 totals 15 residues. CDR1 is SEHNR and CDR2 is FQNEAQ in the germline V gene (reference sequence). The junction had 13 bases not matched to a gene; V was cut back by 7 bases and J by 7 bases. The CDR3 spells CASTLTGTTWNEQFF. The CDR3 bases are TGTGCCAGCACTCTAACCGGGACTACGTGGAATGAGCAGTTCTTC.

The chain's CDR3 is CACARDRGYGYTF. Written as DNA, the CDR3 is TGTGCCTGCGCCCGGGACAGGGGCTATGGCTACACCTTC. The V call is TRBV30, the J call TRBJ1-2, with 10 nucleotides matching TRBD1. Germline CDR1 GTSNPN, CDR2 SVGIG (reference sequence). CDR3 length equals 13 residues. The ends lost 6 bases at V and 4 bases at J; junction bases unmatched: 5.

This clone has a handful of counts. This chain links TRBV9 with TRBJ1-1; no firm D call. The CDR3 has 16 residues. V lost 4 bases and J lost 3, with 19 bases in between. Germline V gives CDR1 SGDLS, CDR2 YYNGEE. The CDR3 nucleotides are TGTGCCAGCAGCCCTCCATCTATATGGCTGGACACTGAAGCTTTCTTT. It specifies CASSPPSIWLDTEAFF.

The J gene is TRBJ1-5, the V gene TRBV20-1; no definite D call. V lost 3 bases and J 7 bases, leaving 7 bases between the germline ends. CDR3 length: 11 residues. In germline, CDR1 is DFQATT, CDR2 SNEGSKA (reference sequence). The CDR3 nucleotides read TGCAGTGCTAGTGTGTCCCAGCCCCAGCATTTT. Encoded protein: CSASVSQPQHF.

The chain combines TRBV19 with TRBJ2-3; D not resolved. V was pared by 3 bases and J by 3 bases, with 1 base between. Germline V lookup: CDR1 LNHDA, CDR2 SQIVND (reference sequence). This CDR3 contains 11 residues. This CDR3 is CASSITDTQYF. CDR3 bases: TGTGCCAGTAGTATTACAGATACGCAGTATTTT. Supplemented by reference TRBV19 and TRBJ2-3, the full variable domain reads DGGITQSPKYLFRKEGQNVTLSCEQNLNHDAMYWYRQDPGQGLRLIYYSQIVNDFQKGDIAEGYSVSREKKESFPLTVTSAQKNPTAFYLCASSITDTQYFGPGTRLTVL.

The chain is built from TRBV5-4 and TRBJ1-1, with D perhaps matching TRBD1 (5 bases). V shed 2 bases and J shed 7 bases, with 9 bases lying between them. This CDR3 contains 12 residues. CDR1 SGHNT and CDR2 YYREEE come from the germline V gene (reference sequence). In nucleotides, the CDR3 is TGTGCCAGCAGCTTTCCCGACAGTGAAGCTTTCTTT. The encoded protein is CASSFPDSEAFF.

The V gene is TRBV30, the J gene TRBJ2-5, with D unresolved. Germline-derived CDR1 and CDR2 are GTSNPN and SVGIG (reference sequence). The CDR3 is 17 amino acids. V lost 0 bases, J lost 2 bases, and 19 bases lay in between. CDR3 loop: CAWSVLYRRSQQETQYF. DNA for the CDR3: TGTGCCTGGAGTGTTCTCTATCGACGGTCCCAACAAGAGACCCAGTACTTC.

This clone was seen a handful of times. CDR3 protein: CASSLGQNNEQFF. The CDR3 DNA reads TGTGCCAGCAGCTTGGGACAGAACAATGAGCAGTTCTTC. The V and J genes are TRBV7-9 and TRBJ2-1; 7 nucleotides match TRBD1. In germline, CDR1 is SEHNR, CDR2 FQNEAQ (reference sequence). The CDR3 contains 13 residues. With 3 bases clipped from V and 5 bases from J, the junction kept 1 base outside the gene matches.

The chain recombines TRBV30 with TRBJ2-1; 8 bases map to TRBD2. The germline CDR1 and CDR2 sequences are GTSNPN and SVGIG (reference sequence). The CDR3 spans 13 residues. Trimming took 5 bases from V and 8 from J; bases not matched to a gene: 8. Here the CDR3 DNA reads TGTGCCTGGTCCCTGGACGGGAGGGATGAGCAGTTCTTC. Encoded protein: CAWSLDGRDEQFF.

This clone was observed a handful of times. At the DNA level, this CDR3 is encoded by other sequences in the same sample as well. The rearrangement links TRBV30 to TRBJ2-7; perhaps TRBD1 as D (5 bases). With 2 bases removed from V and 4 bases from J, the gap between germline ends came to 6 bases. CDR1 is GTSNPN and CDR2 is SVGIG in the germline V gene (reference sequence). This CDR3 has 11 residues. The CDR3, as DNA: TGTGCCTGGAGTAGGGGTTACGAGCAGTACTTC. Protein product: CAWSRGYEQYF.

The chain combines TRBV5-6 with TRBJ2-7; TRBD2 agrees at 8 bases. The V and J ends lost 0 bases and 2 bases, in that order; junction bases with no gene match: 4. There are 15 residues in the CDR3. Per the germline V gene, CDR1 is SGHDT and CDR2 is YYEEEE. The CDR3 DNA sequence: TGTGCCAGCAGCTTGGTGGCGGGGGGAACCTACGAGCAGTACTTC. Translation gives CASSLVAGGTYEQYF.

This clone was seen only once. Here the CDR3 reads CASSLRSDRVNNEQYF. In DNA, the CDR3 is TGTGCCAGCAGTCTCCGCTCCGACAGGGTAAATAACGAGCAGTACTTC. V gene TRBV6-6 combines with J gene TRBJ2-7; 7 nucleotides match TRBD1. J was trimmed by 5 bases and V by 5 bases; bases with no gene match: 15. Germline CDR1 reads MNHNY; CDR2 reads SVGAGI (reference sequence). The CDR3 is 16 residues long.

There are a few counts of this clone. The J gene is TRBJ2-2, the V gene TRBV5-4; D possibly corresponds to TRBD2 (6 bases). Trimming pared 2 bases from V and 5 bases from J, leaving 16 bases between. Germline-derived CDR1 and CDR2 are SGHNT and YYREEE (reference sequence). This CDR3 contains 16 residues. The CDR3 DNA sequence: TGTGCCAGCAGCTTTGGAGGGCAGGGTAGGACCGGGGAGCTGTTTTTT. Translation: CASSFGGQGRTGELFF.